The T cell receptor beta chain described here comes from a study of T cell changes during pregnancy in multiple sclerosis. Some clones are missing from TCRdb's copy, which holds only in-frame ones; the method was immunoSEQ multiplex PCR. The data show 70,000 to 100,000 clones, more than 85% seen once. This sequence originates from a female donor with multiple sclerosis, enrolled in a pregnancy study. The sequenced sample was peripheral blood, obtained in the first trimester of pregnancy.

CDR3 region: CSVEGQAIGAFF. The CDR3 DNA follows: TGCAGCGTTGAGGGGCAGGCCATCGGGGCTTTCTTT. This sequence joins TRBV29-1 and TRBJ1-1, with D tentatively TRBD1 (5 bases). Trimming pared 3 bases from V and 11 bases from J, leaving 16 bases between. The germline V gene has CDR1 SQVTM and CDR2 ANQGSEA. The CDR3 consists of 12 residues. The whole variable domain, remainder taken from reference TRBV29-1 and TRBJ1-1, is SAVISQKPSRDICQRGTSLTIQCQVDSQVTMMFWYRQQPGQSLTLIATANQGSEATYESGFVIDKFPISRPNLTFSTLTVSNMSPEDSSIYLCSVEGQAIGAFFGQGTRLTVV.